The present T cell receptor (beta chain) was sequenced within a study of T cells in Graves' hyperthyroidism and ophthalmopathy. The TCR beta CDR3 regions underwent amplification using RNA transcripts as the source. Primed by the HTBI set, a first-round RT-PCR was run on the TCR CDR3. A single record per CDR3 protein comes from TCRdb applying MiXCR to the multiplex PCR reads. The table shows fewer than 450,000 distinct CDR3 sequences, with roughly 17% occurring only once. On this clonotype: The antigen is unknown.

Study-wide results and limits: Most thyroid clonotypes with frequency above 0.001 were detected in blood.

Germline V CDR1 and CDR2: MNHNS, SASEGT. The CDR3 is made up of 16 amino acids. The V and J ends lost 8 bases and 2 bases, in that order; junction bases with no gene match: 8. The patients, who ranged from 18 to 65 in age, presented with newly diagnosed hyperthyroidism lasting under 2 months. Uncontrolled infection, other autoimmune disease, pregnancy and lactation each barred patients from inclusion. The blood was taken when hyperthyroidism was first diagnosed, before any ophthalmopathy symptoms showed up. This sequence was found in a woman under 40 with Graves' hyperthyroidism that later progressed to Graves' ophthalmopathy. The chain employs TRBV6-1 and TRBJ2-3; 12 positions agree with TRBD2. The sequenced material came from blood. The CDR3 DNA reads TGTGCCAGCCGGAGACTAGCGGGGGTGCTCACAGATACGCAGTATTTT. Amino acid sequence: CASRRLAGVLTDTQYF.